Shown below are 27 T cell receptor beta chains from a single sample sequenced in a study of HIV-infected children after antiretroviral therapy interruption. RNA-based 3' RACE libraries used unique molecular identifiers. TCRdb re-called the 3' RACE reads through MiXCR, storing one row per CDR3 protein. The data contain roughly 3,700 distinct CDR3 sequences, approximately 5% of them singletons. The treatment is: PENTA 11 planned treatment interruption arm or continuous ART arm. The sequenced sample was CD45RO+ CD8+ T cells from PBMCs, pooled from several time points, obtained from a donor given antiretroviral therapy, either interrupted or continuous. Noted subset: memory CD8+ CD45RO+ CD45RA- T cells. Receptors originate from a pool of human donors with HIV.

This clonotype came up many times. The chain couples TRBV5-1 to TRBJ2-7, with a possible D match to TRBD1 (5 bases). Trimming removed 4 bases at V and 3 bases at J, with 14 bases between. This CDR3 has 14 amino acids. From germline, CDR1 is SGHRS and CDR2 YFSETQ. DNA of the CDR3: TGCGCCAGCAGCCCAGGTCAGGGATACTACGAGCAGTACTTC. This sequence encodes CASSPGQGYYEQYF. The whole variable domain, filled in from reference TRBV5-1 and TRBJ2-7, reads KAGVTQTPRYLIKTRGQQVTLSCSPISGHRSVSWYQQTPGQGLQFLFEYFSETQRNKGNFPGRFSGRQFSNSRSEMNVSTLELGDSALYLCASSPGQGYYEQYFGPGTRLTVT.

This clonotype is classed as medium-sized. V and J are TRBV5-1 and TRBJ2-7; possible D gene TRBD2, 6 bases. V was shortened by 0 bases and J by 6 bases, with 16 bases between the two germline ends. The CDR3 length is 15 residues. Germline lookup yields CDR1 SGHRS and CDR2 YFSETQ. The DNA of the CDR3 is TGCGCCAGCAGCTTGGCCGGAGGGAGGAACGGCGAGCAGTACTTC. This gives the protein CASSLAGGRNGEQYF.

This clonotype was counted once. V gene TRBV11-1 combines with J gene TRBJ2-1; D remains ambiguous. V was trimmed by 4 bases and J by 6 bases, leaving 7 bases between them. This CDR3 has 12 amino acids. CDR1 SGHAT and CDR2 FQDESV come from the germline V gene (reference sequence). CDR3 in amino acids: CASSSRVNEQFF. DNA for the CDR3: TGTGCCAGCAGCTCTCGAGTCAATGAGCAGTTCTTC. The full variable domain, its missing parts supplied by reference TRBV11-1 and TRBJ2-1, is EAEVAQSPRYKITEKSQAVAFWCDPISGHATLYWYRQILGQGPELLVQFQDESVVDDSQLPKDRFSAERLKGVDSTLKIQPAELGDSAMYLCASSSRVNEQFFGPGTRLTVL.

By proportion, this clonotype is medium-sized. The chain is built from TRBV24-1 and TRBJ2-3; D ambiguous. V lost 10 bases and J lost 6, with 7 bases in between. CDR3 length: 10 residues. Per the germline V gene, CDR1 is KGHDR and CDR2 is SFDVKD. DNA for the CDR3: TGTGCCACAGAAGAGGATACGCAGTATTTT. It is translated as CATEEDTQYF.

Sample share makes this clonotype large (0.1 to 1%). The CDR3: CASTPSGDLGGVGNEQFF. DNA of the CDR3: TGTGCCAGCACCCCGAGCGGAGATTTGGGAGGGGTGGGCAATGAGCAGTTCTTC. This chain connects TRBV3-1 to TRBJ2-1, with TRBD2 matching over 7 bases. Germline CDR1 LGHDT, CDR2 YNNKEL (reference sequence). The V and J ends lost 7 bases and 6 bases, in that order; junction bases with no gene match: 21. The CDR3 consists of 18 residues.

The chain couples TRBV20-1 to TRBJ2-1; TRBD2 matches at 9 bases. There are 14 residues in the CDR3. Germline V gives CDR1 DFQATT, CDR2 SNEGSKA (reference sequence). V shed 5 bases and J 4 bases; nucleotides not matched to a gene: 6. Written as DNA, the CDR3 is TGCAGTGCTGCCCCGGGACTAGCATACAATGAGCAGTTCTTC. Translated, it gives CSAAPGLAYNEQFF.

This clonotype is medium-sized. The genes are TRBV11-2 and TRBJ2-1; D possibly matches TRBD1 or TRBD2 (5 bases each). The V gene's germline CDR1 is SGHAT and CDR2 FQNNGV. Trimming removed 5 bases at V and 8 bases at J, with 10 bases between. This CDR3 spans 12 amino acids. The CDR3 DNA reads TGTGCCAGCAGCGGGGACGACGATGAGCAGTTCTTC. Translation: CASSGDDDEQFF.

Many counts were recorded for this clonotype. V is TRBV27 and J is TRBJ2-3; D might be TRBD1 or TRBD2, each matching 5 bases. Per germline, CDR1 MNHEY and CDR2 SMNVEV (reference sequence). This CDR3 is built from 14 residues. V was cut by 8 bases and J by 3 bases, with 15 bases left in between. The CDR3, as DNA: TGTGCCAGCGGGGGTCCTTTTGGTACAGATACGCAGTATTTT. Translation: CASGGPFGTDTQYF.

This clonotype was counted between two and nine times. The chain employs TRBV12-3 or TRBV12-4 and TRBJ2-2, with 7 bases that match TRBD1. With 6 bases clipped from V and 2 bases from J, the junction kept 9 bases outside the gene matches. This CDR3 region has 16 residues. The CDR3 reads CASSRDGTDNTGELFF. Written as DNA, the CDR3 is TGTGCCAGCAGCCGCGACGGGACAGACAACACCGGGGAGCTGTTTTTT.

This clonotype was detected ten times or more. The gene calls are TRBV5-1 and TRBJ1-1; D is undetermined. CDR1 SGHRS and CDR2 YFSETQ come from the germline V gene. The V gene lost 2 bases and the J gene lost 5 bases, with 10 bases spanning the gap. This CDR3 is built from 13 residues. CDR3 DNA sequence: TGCGCCAGCAGCTTTCAACTGGGGACTGAAGCTTTCTTT. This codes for CASSFQLGTEAFF.

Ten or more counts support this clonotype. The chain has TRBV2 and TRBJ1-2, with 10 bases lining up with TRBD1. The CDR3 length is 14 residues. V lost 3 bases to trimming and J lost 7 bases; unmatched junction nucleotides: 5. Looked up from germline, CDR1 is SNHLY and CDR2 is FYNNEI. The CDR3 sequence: CASSERQGAVGYTF. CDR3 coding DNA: TGTGCCAGCAGTGAGCGACAGGGGGCGGTTGGCTACACCTTC.

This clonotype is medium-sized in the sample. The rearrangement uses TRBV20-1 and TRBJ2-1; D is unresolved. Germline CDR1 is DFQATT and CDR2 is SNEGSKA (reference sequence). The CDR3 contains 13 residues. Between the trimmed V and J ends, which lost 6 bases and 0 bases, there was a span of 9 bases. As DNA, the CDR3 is TGCAGTGCGCCTTTAAACTCCTACAATGAGCAGTTCTTC. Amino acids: CSAPLNSYNEQFF.

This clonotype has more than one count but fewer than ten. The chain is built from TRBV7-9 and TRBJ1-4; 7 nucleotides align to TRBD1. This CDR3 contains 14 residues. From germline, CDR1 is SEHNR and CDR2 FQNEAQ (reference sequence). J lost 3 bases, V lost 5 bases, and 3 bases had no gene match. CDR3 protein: CASSPGQSNEKLFF. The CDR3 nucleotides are TGTGCCAGCAGCCCGGGACAGTCTAATGAAAAACTGTTTTTT.

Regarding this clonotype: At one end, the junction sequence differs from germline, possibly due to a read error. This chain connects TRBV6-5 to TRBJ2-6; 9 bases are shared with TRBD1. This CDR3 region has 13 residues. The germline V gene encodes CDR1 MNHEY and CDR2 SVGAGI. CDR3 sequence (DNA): TGTGCCAGCAGTTACACAGGGGGCTCCGTCCTGACCTTC. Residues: CASSYTGGSVLTF.

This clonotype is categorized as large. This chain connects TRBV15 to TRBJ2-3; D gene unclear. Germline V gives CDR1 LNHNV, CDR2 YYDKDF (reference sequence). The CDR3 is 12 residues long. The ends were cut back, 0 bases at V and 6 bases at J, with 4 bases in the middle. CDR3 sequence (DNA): TGTGCCACCAGCAGAGATTCTGATACGCAGTATTTT. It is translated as CATSRDSDTQYF.

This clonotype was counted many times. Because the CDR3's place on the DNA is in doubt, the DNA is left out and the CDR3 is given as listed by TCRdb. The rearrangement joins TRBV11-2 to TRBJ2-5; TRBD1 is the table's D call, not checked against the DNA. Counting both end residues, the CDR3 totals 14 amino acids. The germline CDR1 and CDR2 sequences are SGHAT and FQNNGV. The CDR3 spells CASSSSDSQETQYF.

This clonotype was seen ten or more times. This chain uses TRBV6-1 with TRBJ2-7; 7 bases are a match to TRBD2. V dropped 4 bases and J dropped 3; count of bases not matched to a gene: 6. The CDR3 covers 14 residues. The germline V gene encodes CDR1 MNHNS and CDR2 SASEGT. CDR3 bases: TGTGCCAGCAGTGTAGGACTAGAGGTCTACGAGCAGTACTTC. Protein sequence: CASSVGLEVYEQYF.

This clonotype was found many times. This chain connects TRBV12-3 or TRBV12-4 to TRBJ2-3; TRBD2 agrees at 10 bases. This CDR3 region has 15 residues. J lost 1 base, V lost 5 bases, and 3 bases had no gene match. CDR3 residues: CASSPSGGRTDTQYF. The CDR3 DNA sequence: TGTGCCAGCAGTCCTAGCGGGGGACGCACAGATACGCAGTATTTT.

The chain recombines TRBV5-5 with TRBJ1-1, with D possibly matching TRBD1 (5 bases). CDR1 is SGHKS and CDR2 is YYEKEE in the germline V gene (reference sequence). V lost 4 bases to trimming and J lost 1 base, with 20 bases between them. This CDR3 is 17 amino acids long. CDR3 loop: CASSIYPLLTGNTEAFF. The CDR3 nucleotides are TGTGCCAGCAGCATTTACCCCCTCCTTACAGGGAACACTGAAGCTTTCTTT.

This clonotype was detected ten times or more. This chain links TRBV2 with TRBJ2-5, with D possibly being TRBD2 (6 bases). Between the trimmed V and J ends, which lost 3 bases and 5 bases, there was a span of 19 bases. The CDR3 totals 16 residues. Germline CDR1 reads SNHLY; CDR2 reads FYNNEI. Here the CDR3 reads CASSDPSSLAPETQYF. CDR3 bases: TGTGCCAGCAGTGATCCCTCTTCACTAGCTCCGGAGACCCAGTACTTC. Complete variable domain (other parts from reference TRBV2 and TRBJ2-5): EPEVTQTPSHQVTQMGQEVILRCVPISNHLYFYWYRQILGQKVEFLVSFYNNEISEKSEIFDDQFSVERPDGSNFTLKIRSTKLEDSAMYFCASSDPSSLAPETQYFGPGTRLLVL.

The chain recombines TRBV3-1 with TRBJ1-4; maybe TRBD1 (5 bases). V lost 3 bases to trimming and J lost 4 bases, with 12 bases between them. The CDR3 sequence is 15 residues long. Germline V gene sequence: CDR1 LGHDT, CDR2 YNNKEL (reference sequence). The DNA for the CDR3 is TGTGCCAGCAGCCAGACCGGGACCGTTAATGAAAAACTGTTTTTT. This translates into CASSQTGTVNEKLFF.

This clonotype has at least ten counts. The CDR3, as DNA: TGTGCCAGCAGCTTAGAGGAATACGAGCAGTACTTC. Encoded protein: CASSLEEYEQYF. The J gene is TRBJ2-7, the V gene TRBV7-2; D gene unclear. The V and J ends lost 1 base and 4 bases respectively, with 5 bases between them. Per the germline V gene, CDR1 is SGHTA and CDR2 is FQGNSA. The CDR3 contains 12 residues.

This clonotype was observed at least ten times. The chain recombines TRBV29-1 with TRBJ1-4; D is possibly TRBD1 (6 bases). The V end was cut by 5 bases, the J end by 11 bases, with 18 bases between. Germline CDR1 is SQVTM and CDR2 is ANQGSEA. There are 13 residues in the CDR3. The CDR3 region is CSVTDSSSMKLFF. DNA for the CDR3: TGCAGCGTTACGGACAGTAGTTCGATGAAACTGTTTTTT.

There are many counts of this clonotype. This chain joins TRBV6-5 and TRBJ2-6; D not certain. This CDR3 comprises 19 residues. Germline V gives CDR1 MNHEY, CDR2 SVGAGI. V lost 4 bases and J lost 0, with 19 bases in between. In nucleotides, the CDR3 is TGTGCCAGCAGTTTCCACGGGTTCTTCCTTATCTCTGGGGCCAACGTCCTGACTTTC. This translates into CASSFHGFFLISGANVLTF.

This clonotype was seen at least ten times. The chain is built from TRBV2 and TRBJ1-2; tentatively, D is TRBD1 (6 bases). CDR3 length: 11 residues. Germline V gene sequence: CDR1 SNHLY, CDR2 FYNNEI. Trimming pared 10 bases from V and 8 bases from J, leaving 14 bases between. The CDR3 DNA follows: TGTGCCACCGGAGAGGGGGGGGGCTACACCTTC. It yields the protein CATGEGGGYTF.

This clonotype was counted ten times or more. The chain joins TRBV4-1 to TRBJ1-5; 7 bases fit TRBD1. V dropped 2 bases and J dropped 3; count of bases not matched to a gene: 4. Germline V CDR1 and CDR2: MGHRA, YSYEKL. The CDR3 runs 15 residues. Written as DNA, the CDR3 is TGCGCCAGCAGCCAAACAGGGGAAACCAATCAGCCCCAGCATTTT. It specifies CASSQTGETNQPQHF.

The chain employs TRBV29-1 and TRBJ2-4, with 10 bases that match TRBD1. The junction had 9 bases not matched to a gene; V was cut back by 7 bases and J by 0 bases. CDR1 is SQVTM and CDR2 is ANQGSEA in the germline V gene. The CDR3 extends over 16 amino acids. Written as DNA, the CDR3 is TGCAGCGCTTCGACAGGGGGCGCCTTAGCCAAAAACATTCAGTACTTC. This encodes CSASTGGALAKNIQYF.